A selection of T cell receptor beta chains follows, all from one sample in a study of T cell responses to AZD1222 COVID-19 vaccine. The method was immunoSEQ multiplex PCR; TCRdb's version includes in-frame clones alone and lacks a portion of them. The sample has about 140,000 clones, roughly 92% seen once. This material consisted of peripheral blood, taken 28 days after the second AZD1222 dose. The receptors shown here come from an adult who received the AZD1222 COVID-19 vaccine. Both conserved end residues are trimmed from each CDR3. A D gene is named only where the DNA matches it firmly.

V	J	D	CDR3
TRBV5-4	TRBJ2-1	-	ASSLETPLSLEQF
TRBV10-3	TRBJ1-2	-	AINPTANRNYGYT
TRBV6-6	TRBJ2-1	-	ASSYSPSEQF
TRBV28	TRBJ1-1	TRBD1	ASTMTGSITEAF
TRBV5-4	TRBJ1-2	TRBD1	ASSSGTDYGYT
TRBV21-1	TRBJ1-1	-	ASSFTWGRLTEAF
TRBV18	TRBJ1-5	-	ASSPDVASNQPQH
TRBV4-1	TRBJ1-2	TRBD1	ASSPTRTGVIDGYT
TRBV27	TRBJ1-1	-	ASRSGGTEAF
TRBV4-3	TRBJ1-2	TRBD1	ASSQDKRGRGAYGYT
TRBV5-6	TRBJ1-2	TRBD1	ASSSRDRVRDGYT
TRBV10-1	TRBJ2-7	TRBD2	ASSAAGTSIYEQY
TRBV7-2	TRBJ1-3	-	ASSLQSSGNTIY
TRBV27	TRBJ2-1	TRBD2	ASRGGGRAYNEQF
TRBV11-1	TRBJ2-5	-	ASSTAGQVQETQY
TRBV7-8	TRBJ2-1	TRBD2	ASSFSGISSYNEQF
TRBV4-2	TRBJ2-5	TRBD2	ASSQEGTSGGNQETQY
TRBV5-4	TRBJ2-1	-	ASSLDIAYNEQF
TRBV28	TRBJ2-1	TRBD2	ASSLLISGRTYNEQF
TRBV28	TRBJ1-5	-	ASRSDGNQPQH
TRBV28	TRBJ1-1	-	ASSLSGVAYTEAF
TRBV13	TRBJ1-2	-	ASSSLRQATFYGYT
TRBV11-2	TRBJ2-4	-	ASSFMSDKNIQY
TRBV6-1	TRBJ1-5	-	ASSEWWQVGVHQPQH
TRBV27	TRBJ2-1	TRBD1	ASSSGGLRYNEQF
TRBV9	TRBJ2-3	TRBD1	ASSLDRSEDTQY
TRBV27	TRBJ1-6	-	ASSLSRTVGGLDSPLH
TRBV7-3	TRBJ2-2	-	ASSDITGELF
TRBV6-5	TRBJ1-3	-	ASSSSGGRNTIY
TRBV19	TRBJ1-5	-	ASRAGLSHFRNQPQH
TRBV5-1	TRBJ2-2	-	ASSLWWGTGELF
TRBV9	TRBJ2-7	-	ASSVGPAGDSEQY
TRBV14	TRBJ2-2	-	ASSQVRPADTGELF
TRBV9	TRBJ1-5	-	ASSVGFANQPQH
TRBV28	TRBJ1-2	-	ASSLGGYGYT
TRBV7-9	TRBJ1-1	TRBD1	ASSRTGGTEAF
TRBV14	TRBJ1-1	-	ASSDHTDRRTEAF
TRBV5-1	TRBJ2-7	-	ASSLEGTNGDEQY
TRBV28	TRBJ1-4	TRBD1	ASSTDRGSNEKLF
TRBV27	TRBJ1-5	-	ASSLLGSGNQPQH
TRBV6-5	TRBJ1-1	-	ASTRTENTEAF
TRBV19	TRBJ1-1	-	ASRGTGTANTEAF
TRBV6-5	TRBJ1-5	-	ASSRPGRNQPQH
TRBV15	TRBJ2-1	-	ATSRSWTDLDASSYNEQF
TRBV2	TRBJ1-5	-	ASSRDNYSNQPQH
TRBV19	TRBJ1-1	-	ASRSGWNTEAF